This T cell receptor (beta chain) originates from a study of spatial heterogeneity in lung cancer. In the study overall: Detection of beta-chain sequences consistently exceeded that of alpha-chain sequences.

Study observations and caveats: Resection saw ubiquitous expanded tumor TCRs appear in blood more than follow-up did.

Documented time point: sample taken at primary tumor resection. No cells were sorted before sequencing. The whole RNA sequenced was extracted from tumor, nontumor lung or frozen PBMC. Samples came from 72 TRACERx patients with untreated early-stage lung cancer. TCRdb passed the 5' RACE reads through MiXCR, listing each CDR3 protein once. The table lists roughly 10,000 distinct CDR3 sequences, roughly a quarter of them singletons. Ten or more counts support this clonotype. Its antigen is undetermined. This CDR3 is 14 amino acids long. Germline V lookup: CDR1 DFQATT, CDR2 SNEGSKA (reference sequence). V gave up 0 bases and J gave up 4 bases, with 12 bases separating them.

The rearrangement joins TRBV20-1 to TRBJ1-2; a possible D gene is TRBD1 (5 bases). Material: PBMCs, obtained at surgery. The source of this sequence is a female donor with early-stage non-small cell lung cancer. The CDR3, as DNA: TGCAGTGCTAGAGATAGGGCAGGGCTCTATGGCTACACCTTC. This encodes CSARDRAGLYGYTF.